This TCR beta chain was recorded in a study of shared clonotypes between healthy human individuals. General study findings and limits: Estimated richness was generally greater in naive than memory subsets. Tissue TCR repertoires likely differ from these blood-only repertoires. Shared clonotypes: about 4.6% naive CD4, around 3.4% naive CD8, over 2% memory CD4, roughly 0.4% memory CD8.

The study drew its donors from healthy HIV-negative adults without recent acute infections or vaccinations. The CDR3 runs to 12 residues. The V and J ends lost 6 bases and 10 bases respectively, with 13 bases between them. Per the germline V gene, CDR1 is MNHEY and CDR2 is SVGAGI. TCRdb's copy holds only in-frame clones and misses some; the assay was immunoSEQ multiplex PCR. Seen here are about a million clones, about 75% observed once, and the top ten hold less than 1.5%. Concerning this clone itself: Its matching antigen is unknown.

Sequenced material: memory CD4+ T cells sorted from blood. Subset denoted: CD45RA-negative fraction. This sequence joins TRBV6-5 and TRBJ1-3; TRBD1 might be the D (5 bases). This sequence originates from a man younger than 35 in good health. The CDR3 nucleotides read TGTGCCAGCAGGACCCCAGGGAGTACCATATATTTT. Its translation is CASRTPGSTIYF.